This entry features one T cell receptor (beta chain) sequence. These data belong to a study of blood T cells in healthy people across ages. Together with a sample-barcoded 5' primer, a J-beta primer mix was included in a second PCR lasting 7 to 11 cycles. Using its own MiXCR run on the 5' RACE reads, TCRdb lists one record per CDR3 protein. The sample has approximately 730,000 distinct CDR3 sequences, roughly 44% seen once. V was pared by 3 bases and J by 0 bases, with 2 bases of the junction left unmatched. The CDR3 extends over 14 amino acids. CDR1 is DFQATT, CDR2 SNEGSKA, per germline (reference sequence).

This clonotype was obtained from a woman aged 55-69 years in good health. The sample comprised blood. The V call is TRBV20-1, the J call TRBJ1-1; 9 nucleotides line up with TRBD1. The CDR3 bases are TGCAGTGCTAGGGACAGGGGCCTGAACACTGAAGCTTTCTTT. Translating gives CSARDRGLNTEAFF.